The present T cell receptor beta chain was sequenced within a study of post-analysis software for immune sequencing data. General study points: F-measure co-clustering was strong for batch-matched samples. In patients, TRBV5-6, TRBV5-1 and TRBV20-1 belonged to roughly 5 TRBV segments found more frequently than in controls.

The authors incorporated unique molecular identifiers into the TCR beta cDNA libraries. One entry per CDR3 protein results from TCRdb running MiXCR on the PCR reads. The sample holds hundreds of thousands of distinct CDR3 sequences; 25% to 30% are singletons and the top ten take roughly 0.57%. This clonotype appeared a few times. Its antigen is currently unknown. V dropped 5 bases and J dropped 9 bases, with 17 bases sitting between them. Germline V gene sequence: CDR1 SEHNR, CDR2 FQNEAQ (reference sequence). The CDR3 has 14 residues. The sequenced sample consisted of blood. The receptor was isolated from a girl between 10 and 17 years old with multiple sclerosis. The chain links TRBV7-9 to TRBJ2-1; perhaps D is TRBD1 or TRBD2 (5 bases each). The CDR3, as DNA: TGTGCCAGCAGCCACAGGAGCACTAGGGGTGAGCAGTTCTTC. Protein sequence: CASSHRSTRGEQFF.